Listed below are T cell receptor beta chains from one sample, sequenced in a study of PD-1 blockade in classical Hodgkin lymphoma. TCRdb's table, derived via immunoSEQ multiplex PCR, lists solely in-frame clones and lacks some. The data contain under 30,000 clones, around 70% of them seen just once; the ten biggest clones take up around 3.7%. The specimen was peripheral blood mononuclear cells (PBMCs), collected before the second cycle of nivolumab. The receptors here all came from a human donor with classical Hodgkin lymphoma. Each CDR3 is given with its conserved first and last residue. D genes are given only for firm matches. Clone size is given for some rows only: seen once, a few or many times, or a class if the clone is expanded.

V	D	size	J	CDR3	DNA
TRBV5-3	TRBD1	few	TRBJ1-1	CARSLGQGTEAFF	TGTGCCAGAAGCTTAGGACAGGGCACTGAAGCTTTCTTT
TRBV10-3	TRBD2	-	TRBJ2-1	CATGTSGYNEQFF	TGTGCCACCGGGACTAGCGGTTACAATGAGCAGTTCTTC
TRBV5-1	TRBD1	-	TRBJ1-1	CASSRGQRNTEAFF	TGCGCCAGCAGCCGGGGACAGAGGAACACTGAAGCTTTCTTT
TRBV18	TRBD1	-	TRBJ2-1	CASSWTGAYNEQFF	TGTGCCAGCTCCTGGACAGGAGCTTACAATGAGCAGTTCTTC
TRBV7-2	-	-	TRBJ2-3	CASSLGTSTDTQYF	TGTGCCAGCAGCTTAGGGACTAGCACAGATACGCAGTATTTT
TRBV20-1	-	few	TRBJ2-7	CSAEGGEQYF	TGCAGTGCCGAGGGTGGCGAGCAGTACTTC
TRBV29-1	-	-	TRBJ1-1	CSVDPGWVNTEAFF	TGCAGCGTTGATCCGGGGTGGGTGAACACTGAAGCTTTCTTT
TRBV21-1	-	-	TRBJ2-1	CASGDRIATYNEQFF	TGTGCCAGCGGCGATCGCATAGCTACCTACAATGAGCAGTTCTTC
TRBV2	-	few	TRBJ2-3	CASILSGTSTDTQYF	TGTGCCAGCATCCTATCGGGGACTAGCACAGATACGCAGTATTTT
TRBV9	-	few	TRBJ2-1	CASSVEGFNNEQFF	TGTGCCAGCAGCGTAGAAGGCTTTAACAATGAGCAGTTCTTC
TRBV7-8	TRBD2	-	TRBJ2-7	CASRPGGTYEQYF	TGTGCCAGCAGACCGGGGGGGACATACGAGCAGTACTTC
TRBV2	-	-	TRBJ2-6	CASRDGISSGANVLTF	TGTGCCAGCAGGGACGGGATTTCCTCTGGGGCCAACGTCCTGACTTTC
TRBV9	TRBD2	-	TRBJ2-7	CASSALMGTSGRAYEQYF	TGTGCCAGCAGCGCCCTTATGGGGACTAGCGGGAGGGCCTACGAGCAGTACTTC
TRBV2	TRBD1	once	TRBJ2-7	CASRPGQGAYEQYF	TGTGCCAGCAGGCCGGGACAGGGAGCCTACGAGCAGTACTTC
TRBV6-5	-	-	TRBJ2-1	CASSPNRGRYNEQFF	TGTGCCAGCAGTCCCAATCGGGGGAGATACAATGAGCAGTTCTTC
TRBV6-5	TRBD1	-	TRBJ2-7	CASSNPGQSSYEQYF	TGTGCCAGCAGCAATCCGGGACAGAGTTCCTACGAGCAGTACTTC
TRBV18	-	-	TRBJ1-5	CASSLGQNEGNQPQHF	TGTGCCAGCTCACTTGGACAGAATGAGGGCAATCAGCCCCAGCATTTT
TRBV9	TRBD1	-	TRBJ2-5	CASSVDAGGRETQYF	TGTGCCAGCAGCGTAGACGCAGGGGGCCGGGAGACCCAGTACTTC
TRBV4-2	-	-	TRBJ1-4	CASSARLHTTNEKLFF	TGTGCCAGCAGCGCACGCCTACACACAACTAATGAAAAACTGTTTTTT
TRBV25-1	-	-	TRBJ1-6	CASSASVDPSTSPLHF	TGTGCCAGCAGCGCCAGCGTGGACCCTAGCACTTCACCCCTCCACTTT
TRBV2	TRBD2	-	TRBJ2-1	CASTRTSLGDEQFF	TGTGCCAGCACCCGGACTAGTTTGGGGGATGAGCAGTTCTTC
TRBV9	-	once	TRBJ2-7	CASSVAPLGGEQYF	TGTGCCAGCAGCGTAGCCCCCCTGGGGGGCGAGCAGTACTTC
TRBV7-2	TRBD1	-	TRBJ1-2	CASSLGQVDAYTF	TGTGCCAGCAGCTTGGGACAGGTCGATGCCTACACCTTC
TRBV7-9	-	few	TRBJ1-1	CASSLVSGYNTEAFF	TGTGCCAGCAGCTTAGTTTCGGGGTACAACACTGAAGCTTTCTTT
TRBV28	TRBD1	-	TRBJ2-5	CASSTMTGTDEETQYF	TGTGCCAGCAGTACCATGACAGGGACCGATGAAGAGACCCAGTACTTC
TRBV6-5	-	-	TRBJ1-1	CASTPRGGTEAFF	TGTGCCAGCACCCCCAGGGGAGGCACTGAAGCTTTCTTT
TRBV15	TRBD2	-	TRBJ2-2	CATQRGGSTGELFF	TGTGCCACCCAACGGGGGGGGAGCACCGGGGAGCTGTTTTTT
TRBV5-6	TRBD2	-	TRBJ2-1	CASSFGLAGISYNEQFF	TGTGCCAGCAGCTTTGGCCTAGCGGGAATCTCCTACAATGAGCAGTTCTTC
TRBV4-2	-	-	TRBJ2-2	CASSQVIRSGGTGELFF	TGTGCCAGCAGCCAAGTAATCCGGAGCGGTGGCACCGGGGAGCTGTTTTTT
TRBV10-3	-	-	TRBJ1-2	CAISRDISNYGYTF	TGTGCCATCAGCCGGGACATCTCTAACTATGGCTACACCTTC
TRBV4-1	-	-	TRBJ2-1	CASSPTGGPNNEQFF	TGCGCCAGCAGCCCGACAGGCGGACCCAACAATGAGCAGTTCTTC
TRBV15	-	-	TRBJ2-3	CATSRDKQGSPSTDTQYF	TGTGCCACCAGCAGAGATAAGCAGGGGAGTCCTAGCACAGATACGCAGTATTTT
TRBV5-1	-	-	TRBJ1-4	CASSLAQGKDEKLFF	TGCGCCAGCAGCTTGGCGCAGGGTAAAGATGAAAAACTGTTTTTT
TRBV5-1	-	-	TRBJ2-5	CASSLVGERELGETQYF	TGCGCCAGCAGCTTGGTGGGGGAGAGGGAACTTGGGGAGACCCAGTACTTC
TRBV4-1	-	few	TRBJ1-2	CASSSKTYGYTF	TGCGCCAGCAGCTCCAAGACCTATGGCTACACCTTC
TRBV4-3	-	-	TRBJ2-3	CASSQVVGDTDTQYF	TGCGCCAGCAGCCAAGTTGTGGGAGACACAGATACGCAGTATTTT
TRBV7-2	-	-	TRBJ2-3	CASSPRLVADLDTQYF	TGTGCCAGCAGCCCTAGGTTGGTAGCGGATTTGGATACGCAGTATTTT
TRBV11-2	TRBD2	few	TRBJ2-1	CASSPRTSGGQNEQFF	TGTGCCAGCAGCCCCCGGACTAGCGGGGGTCAGAATGAGCAGTTCTTC
TRBV7-3	TRBD2	-	TRBJ2-7	CASSRVSGGEQYF	TGTGCCAGCAGCCGAGTTTCGGGGGGCGAGCAGTACTTC
TRBV28	-	-	TRBJ1-6	CASSLLGNSPLHF	TGTGCCAGCAGTTTACTCGGGAATTCACCCCTCCACTTT
TRBV5-6	-	-	TRBJ2-1	CASSLGNRYNEQFF	TGTGCCAGCAGCTTGGGGAACAGGTACAATGAGCAGTTCTTC
TRBV28	-	-	TRBJ1-2	CASSFLAEGAGYTF	TGTGCCAGCAGTTTTCTGGCCGAAGGGGCGGGCTACACCTTC
TRBV5-1	TRBD2	-	TRBJ2-7	CASSLGLAGLHEQYF	TGCGCCAGCAGCTTAGGACTAGCGGGACTCCACGAGCAGTACTTC
TRBV5-1	-	-	TRBJ1-5	CASSLGDTSNQPQHF	TGCGCCAGCAGCTTGGGGGATACGAGCAATCAGCCCCAGCATTTT
TRBV5-1	-	-	TRBJ1-3	CASSLPVDTGNTIYF	TGCGCCAGCAGCCTCCCGGTTGACACTGGAAACACCATATATTTT
TRBV5-4	TRBD1	-	TRBJ2-7	CASSHGQGELYEQYF	TGTGCCAGCAGCCACGGACAGGGGGAACTGTACGAGCAGTACTTC
TRBV19	-	-	TRBJ2-1	CASSATLGSYGYNEQFF	TGTGCCAGTAGTGCGACACTAGGCTCCTACGGGTACAATGAGCAGTTCTTC
TRBV5-1	-	-	TRBJ2-3	CASSFAPRSDTQYF	TGCGCCAGCAGCTTTGCTCCTAGGTCAGATACGCAGTATTTT
TRBV5-1	TRBD1	-	TRBJ1-2	CASSLGSTGNYGYTF	TGCGCCAGCAGCTTGGGGTCGACAGGGAACTATGGCTACACCTTC
TRBV5-1	TRBD1	-	TRBJ2-7	CASSWTGEIYEQYF	TGCGCCAGCAGCTGGACAGGGGAGATATACGAGCAGTACTTC
TRBV19	-	medium-sized	TRBJ1-3	CASSIRIGNTIYF	TGTGCCAGTAGTATCAGGATTGGAAACACCATATATTTT
TRBV21-1	-	-	TRBJ1-2	CASEGTNYGYTF	TGTGCCAGCGAGGGGACTAACTATGGCTACACCTTC
TRBV30	TRBD2	few	TRBJ2-3	CAWRVGGSFTDTQYF	TGTGCCTGGAGAGTTGGCGGGAGTTTCACAGATACGCAGTATTTT
TRBV7-8	-	-	TRBJ1-3	CASSQGTSGNTIYF	TGTGCCAGCAGCCAGGGGACGTCTGGAAACACCATATATTTT
TRBV19	TRBD1	-	TRBJ1-5	CATSGQASNQPQHF	TGTGCCACCTCGGGACAGGCTAGCAATCAGCCCCAGCATTTT
TRBV6-6	-	-	TRBJ2-2	CASSYDGRETGELFF	TGTGCCAGCAGTTACGACGGAAGGGAGACCGGGGAGCTGTTTTTT